The source of this TCR beta chain is a study of Ad26.COV2.S vaccination and SARS-CoV-2 variants. Treatment described: 15 to 20 received Ad26.COV2.S at low or high dose, single or two shots; 5 received placebo; per-sample allocation not given. The investigators took samples on day 63 after the first vaccine or placebo injection. This table comes from immunoSEQ multiplex PCR, and its TCRdb copy is limited to in-frame clones, with some not included. The sample includes 300,000 to 350,000 clones, more than 85% of them seen just once. The sample here was peripheral blood, taken in a trial of Ad26.COV2.S vaccine versus placebo. The sequence derives from a person aged 18 to 59 who received the Ad26.COV2.S COVID-19 vaccine or a placebo.

The CDR3 DNA reads TGCGCCAGCAGTCAGCAGAGCGCAAAGAACACCGGGGAGCTGTTTTTT. Translation: CASSQQSAKNTGELFF. The rearrangement uses TRBV10-1 and TRBJ2-2; D gene ambiguous. Deletions cut 5 bases from V and 1 base from J, with 14 bases between. The germline CDR1 and CDR2 sequences are WNHNN and SYGVQD (reference sequence). The CDR3 has 16 residues.